One T cell receptor beta chain is described in this entry. Its antigen is currently not known. Within one base of it there is no much larger clone, and no base qualities were kept. The data are from a study of a mutant IDH1 vaccine in newly diagnosed glioma (dated by TCRdb to the early 2020s). In the study overall: Across visits V03 through V10, patients got a total of eight vaccinations, given in weeks 1, 3, 5, 7, 11, 15, 19 and 23. Vaccination started 4-6 weeks after radiotherapy alone, or was given together with temozolomide cycles in the groups whose treatment included chemotherapy. Peripheral blood was drawn at six visits: V03 (baseline), V05, V07, V10, V12 and V13. Prior to enrollment, standard therapy consisting of radiotherapy alone, temozolomide alone, or radiochemotherapy with temozolomide had been administered to patients, with the combination being received by most patients. Of the approximately 35 treated patients, roughly 60% were male and around 40% were female, and the mean age was 40.4 years. Longitudinal TCRB deep sequencing was performed for about 25 treated patients wherever samples were available for exploratory analyses. Broader findings and caveats from the paper: Immune responses induced by the vaccine were seen in approximately 93% of patients across multiple MHC alleles. Changes in the top peripheral T cell clonotypes picked up by TCRB sequencing did not appear to be linked to pseudoprogression. The authors noted that analyses of patient blood samples could not be reproduced because of sample limitations. Availability determined which PBMC samples were chosen for TCRB deep sequencing.

Clipping removes 4 bases from V and 6 bases from J, with 8 as the unmatched junction base count. The CDR3 contains 16 residues, cysteine and phenylalanine counted. The kept DNA is CDR3 alone, 48 bases in frame from the first base. Looking up the germline V gene yields CDR1 SGHRS and CDR2 YFSETQ. Per the publication, the time point label means: week 11, during vaccination. Each vaccine dose, consisting of 300 ug of a 20-mer mutant IDH1 peptide in Montanide, was administered subcutaneously with topical imiquimod. Newly diagnosed WHO grade 3 or 4 IDH1-mutant astrocytomas showing loss of nuclear ATRX were present in the donors. The samples were drawn from NOA16, a multicentre, single-arm, open-label phase I trial in Germany that tested a mutant IDH1 peptide vaccine in humans for the first time. Genomic DNA for TCRB sequencing was extracted from EDTA blood using the DNeasy Blood and Tissue Kit. Receptor amplification or capture employed the immunoSEQ multiplex PCR assay. Rearranged TCR beta chain sequences were amplified with the hsTCRB Kit following the manufacturer's protocol. An Illumina MiSeq was used to sequence the TCRB libraries. The source study handled its data this way. The proprietary platform of the kit vendor was used for demultiplexing, trimming and gene mapping. The immuneACCESS repertoire file appears here via TCRdb, limited to in-frame rearrangements. These files lack a portion of the clones; in checked studies, under half of the deficit traces to unresolved V genes, and the cause of the others is not known. The DNA was the basis for D and trimming; V, J and clone size are from that table. The sample table shows tens of thousands of clones, and around 70% are seen once. Of the sample, roughly 9.6% falls within the top ten clones.

This chain joins TRBV5-1 to TRBJ2-2, with TRBD1 matching 11 junction bases. The sample in question was peripheral blood mononuclear cells (PBMCs), obtained from a glioma patient whose treatment included an IDH1 peptide vaccine. This TCR was sampled from a man aged 18 to 35 with glioma. Some clones in this sample may be carry-over from other donors' samples. Here the CDR3 is given as CASSRSPGQGAGELFF. Here is the DNA: TGCGCCAGCAGCCGAAGCCCGGGACAGGGGGCCGGGGAGCTGTTTTTT.